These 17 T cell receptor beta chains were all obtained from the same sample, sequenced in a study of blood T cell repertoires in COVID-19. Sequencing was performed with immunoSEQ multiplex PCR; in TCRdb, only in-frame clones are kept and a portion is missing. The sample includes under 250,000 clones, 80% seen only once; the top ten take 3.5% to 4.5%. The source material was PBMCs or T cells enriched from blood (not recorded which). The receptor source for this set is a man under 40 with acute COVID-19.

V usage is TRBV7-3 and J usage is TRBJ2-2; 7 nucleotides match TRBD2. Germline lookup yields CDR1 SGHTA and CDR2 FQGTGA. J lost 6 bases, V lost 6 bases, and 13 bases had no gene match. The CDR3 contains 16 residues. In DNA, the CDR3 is TGTGCCAGCAGTCCAACCGAAGTACGGGGGGCCGGGGAGCTGTTTTTT. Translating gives CASSPTEVRGAGELFF.

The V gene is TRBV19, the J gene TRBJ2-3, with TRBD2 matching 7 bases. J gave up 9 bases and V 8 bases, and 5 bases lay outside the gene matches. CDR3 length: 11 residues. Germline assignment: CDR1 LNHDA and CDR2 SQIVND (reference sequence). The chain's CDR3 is CASGSGGTQYF. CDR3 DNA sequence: TGTGCCAGTGGATCGGGAGGAACGCAGTATTTT.

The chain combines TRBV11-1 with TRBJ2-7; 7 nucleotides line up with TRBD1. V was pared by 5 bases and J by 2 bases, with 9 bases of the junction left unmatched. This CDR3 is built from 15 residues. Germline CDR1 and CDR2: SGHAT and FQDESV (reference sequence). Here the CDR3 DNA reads TGTGCCAGCAGCCGAACTGGGGACAGTGCCTACGAGCAGTACTTC. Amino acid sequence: CASSRTGDSAYEQYF.

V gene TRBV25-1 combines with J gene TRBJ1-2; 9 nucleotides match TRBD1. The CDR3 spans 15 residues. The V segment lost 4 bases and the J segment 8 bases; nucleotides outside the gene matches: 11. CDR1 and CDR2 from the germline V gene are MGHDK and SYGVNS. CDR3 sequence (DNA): TGTGCCAGCAGTGGATTACAGGGGGCGCGTATAGGCTACACCTTC. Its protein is CASSGLQGARIGYTF.

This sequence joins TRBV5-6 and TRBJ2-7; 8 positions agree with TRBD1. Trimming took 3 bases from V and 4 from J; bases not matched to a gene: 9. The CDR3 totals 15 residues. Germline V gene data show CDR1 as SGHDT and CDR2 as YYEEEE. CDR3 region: CASSSLQGAKYEQYF. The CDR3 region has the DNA TGTGCCAGCAGCTCTTTGCAGGGGGCAAAGTACGAGCAGTACTTC.

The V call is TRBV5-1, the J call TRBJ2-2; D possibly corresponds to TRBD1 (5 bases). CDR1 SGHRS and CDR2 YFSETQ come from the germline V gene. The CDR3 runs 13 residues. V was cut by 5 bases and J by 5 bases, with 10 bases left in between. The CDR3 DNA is TGCGCCAGCAGTATCAGGGATACCGGGGAGCTGTTTTTT. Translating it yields CASSIRDTGELFF.

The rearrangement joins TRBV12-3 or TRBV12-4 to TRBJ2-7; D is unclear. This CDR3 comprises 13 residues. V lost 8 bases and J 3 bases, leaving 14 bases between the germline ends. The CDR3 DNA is TGTGCCAGCCAACTGAGAGGCCACTACGAGCAGTACTTC. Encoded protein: CASQLRGHYEQYF.

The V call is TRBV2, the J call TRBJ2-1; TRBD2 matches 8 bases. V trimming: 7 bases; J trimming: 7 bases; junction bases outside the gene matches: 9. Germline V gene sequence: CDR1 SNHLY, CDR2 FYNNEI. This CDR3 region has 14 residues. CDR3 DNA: TGTGCCAGCACCCCGGGCGGGGGGATGAATGAGCAGTTCTTC. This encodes CASTPGGGMNEQFF.

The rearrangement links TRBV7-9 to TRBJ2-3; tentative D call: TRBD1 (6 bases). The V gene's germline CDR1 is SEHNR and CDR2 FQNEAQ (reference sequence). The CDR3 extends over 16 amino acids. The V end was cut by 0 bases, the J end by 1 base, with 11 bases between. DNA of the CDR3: TGTGCCAGCAGCTTAGCGGCCAGGGGAGGCACAGATACGCAGTATTTT. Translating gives CASSLAARGGTDTQYF.

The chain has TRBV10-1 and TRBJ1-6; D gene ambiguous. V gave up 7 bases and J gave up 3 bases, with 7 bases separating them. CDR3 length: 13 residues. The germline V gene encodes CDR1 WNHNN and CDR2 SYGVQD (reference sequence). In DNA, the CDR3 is TGCGCCAGCACACACAGCTATAATTCACCCCTCCACTTT. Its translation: CASTHSYNSPLHF.

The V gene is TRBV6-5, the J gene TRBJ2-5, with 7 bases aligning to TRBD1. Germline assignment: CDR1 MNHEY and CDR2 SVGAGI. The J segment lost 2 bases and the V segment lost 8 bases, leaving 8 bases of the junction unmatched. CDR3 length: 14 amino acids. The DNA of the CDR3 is TGTGCCAGCTTACAGGGGCCCGGTCAAGAGACCCAGTACTTC. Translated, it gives CASLQGPGQETQYF.

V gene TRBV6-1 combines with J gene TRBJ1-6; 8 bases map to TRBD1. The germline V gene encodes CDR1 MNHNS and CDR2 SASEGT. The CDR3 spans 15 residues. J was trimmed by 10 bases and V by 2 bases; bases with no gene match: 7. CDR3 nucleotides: TGTGCCAGCAGTGAACCGACAGGGGTTAGGTCACCCCTCCACTTT. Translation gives CASSEPTGVRSPLHF.

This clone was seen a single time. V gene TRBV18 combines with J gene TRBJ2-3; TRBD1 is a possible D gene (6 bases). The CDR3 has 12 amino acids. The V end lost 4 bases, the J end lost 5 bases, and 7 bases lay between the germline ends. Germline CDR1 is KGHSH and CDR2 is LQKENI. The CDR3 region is CASSLTGDTQYF. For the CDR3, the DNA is TGTGCCAGCTCACTGACAGGAGATACGCAGTATTTT.

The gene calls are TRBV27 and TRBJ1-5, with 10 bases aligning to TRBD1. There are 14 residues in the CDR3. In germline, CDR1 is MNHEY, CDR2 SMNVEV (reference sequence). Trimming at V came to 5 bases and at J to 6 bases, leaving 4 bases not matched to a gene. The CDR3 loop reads CASSLRTGGQPQHF. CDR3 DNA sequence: TGTGCCAGCAGTCTTAGGACAGGGGGTCAGCCCCAGCATTTT.

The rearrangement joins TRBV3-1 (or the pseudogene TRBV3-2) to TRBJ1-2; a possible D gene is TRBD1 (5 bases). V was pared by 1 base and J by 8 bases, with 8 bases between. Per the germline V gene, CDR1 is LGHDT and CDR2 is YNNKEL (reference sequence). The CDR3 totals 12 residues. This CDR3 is CASSQGGAGYTF. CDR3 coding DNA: TGTGCCAGCAGCCAAGGGGGCGCGGGCTACACCTTC.

CDR3 residues: CASSHPTGTFAPFF. The CDR3 DNA reads TGCGCCAGCAGCCATCCAACCGGGACATTTGCTCCTTTCTTT. This sequence joins TRBV4-1 and TRBJ1-1; maybe TRBD1 (6 bases). The germline V gene encodes CDR1 MGHRA and CDR2 YSYEKL. CDR3 length equals 14 residues. The V end was cut by 3 bases, the J end by 12 bases, with 20 bases between.

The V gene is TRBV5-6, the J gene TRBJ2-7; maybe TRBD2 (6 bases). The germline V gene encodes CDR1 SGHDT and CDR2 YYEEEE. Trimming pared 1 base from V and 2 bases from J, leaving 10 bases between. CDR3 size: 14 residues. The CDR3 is CASSLREVTYEQYF. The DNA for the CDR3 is TGTGCCAGCAGCTTGAGGGAGGTAACCTACGAGCAGTACTTC.